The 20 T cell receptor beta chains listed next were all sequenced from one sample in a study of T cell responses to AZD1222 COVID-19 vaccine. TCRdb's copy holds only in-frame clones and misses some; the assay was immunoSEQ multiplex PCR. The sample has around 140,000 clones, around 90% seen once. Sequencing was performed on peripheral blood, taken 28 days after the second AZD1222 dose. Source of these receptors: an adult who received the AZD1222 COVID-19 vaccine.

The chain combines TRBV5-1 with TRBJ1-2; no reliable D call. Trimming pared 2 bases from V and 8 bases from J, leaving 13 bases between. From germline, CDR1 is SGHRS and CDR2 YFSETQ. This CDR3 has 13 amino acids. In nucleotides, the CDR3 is TGCGCCAGCAGCTTTGCGGAGGGAGGCGGCTACACCTTC. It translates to CASSFAEGGGYTF.

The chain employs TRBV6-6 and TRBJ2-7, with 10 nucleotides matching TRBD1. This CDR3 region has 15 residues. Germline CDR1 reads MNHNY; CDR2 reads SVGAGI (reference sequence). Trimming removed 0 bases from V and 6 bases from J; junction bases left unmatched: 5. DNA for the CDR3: TGTGCCAGCAGTTACTCCGGGACAGGGGTGGGCGAGCAGTACGTC. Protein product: CASSYSGTGVGEQYV.

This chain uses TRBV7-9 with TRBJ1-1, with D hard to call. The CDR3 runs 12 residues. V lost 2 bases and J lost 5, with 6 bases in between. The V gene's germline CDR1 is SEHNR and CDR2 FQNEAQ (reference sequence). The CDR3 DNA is TGTGCCAGCAGCTTATGGGGTACTGAAGCTTTCTTT. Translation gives CASSLWGTEAFF.

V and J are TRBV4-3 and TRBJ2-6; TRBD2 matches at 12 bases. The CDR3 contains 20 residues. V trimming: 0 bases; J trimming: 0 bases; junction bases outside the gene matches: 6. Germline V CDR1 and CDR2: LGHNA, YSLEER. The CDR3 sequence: CASSQDWLAGGGSGANVLTF. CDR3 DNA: TGCGCCAGCAGCCAAGATTGGCTAGCGGGAGGGGGCTCTGGGGCCAACGTCCTGACTTTC.

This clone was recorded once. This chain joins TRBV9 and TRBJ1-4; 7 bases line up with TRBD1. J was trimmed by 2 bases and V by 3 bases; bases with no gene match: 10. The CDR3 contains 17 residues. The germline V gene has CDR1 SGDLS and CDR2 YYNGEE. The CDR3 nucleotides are TGTGCCAGCAGCGCAGGGGGGCAGGTGTCCACTAATGAAAAACTGTTTTTT. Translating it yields CASSAGGQVSTNEKLFF.

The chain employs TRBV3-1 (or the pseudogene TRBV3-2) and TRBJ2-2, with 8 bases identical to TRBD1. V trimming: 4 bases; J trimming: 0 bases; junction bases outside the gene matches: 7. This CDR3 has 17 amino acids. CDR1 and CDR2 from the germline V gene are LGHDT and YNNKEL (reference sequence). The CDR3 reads CASSLTGVHPNTGELFF. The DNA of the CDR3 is TGTGCCAGCAGCCTGACAGGGGTTCACCCGAACACCGGGGAGCTGTTTTTT.

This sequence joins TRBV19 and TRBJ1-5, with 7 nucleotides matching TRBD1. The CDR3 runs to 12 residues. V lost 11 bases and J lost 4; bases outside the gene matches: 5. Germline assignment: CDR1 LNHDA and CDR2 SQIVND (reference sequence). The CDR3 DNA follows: TGTGCCGGCCAACAGGGGAATCAGCCCCAGCATTTT. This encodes CAGQQGNQPQHF.

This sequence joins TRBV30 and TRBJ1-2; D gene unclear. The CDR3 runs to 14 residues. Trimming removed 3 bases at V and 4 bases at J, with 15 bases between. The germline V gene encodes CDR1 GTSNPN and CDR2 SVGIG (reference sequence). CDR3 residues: CAWSTGLFSYGYTF. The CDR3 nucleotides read TGTGCCTGGAGCACCGGCCTTTTTAGCTATGGCTACACCTTC.

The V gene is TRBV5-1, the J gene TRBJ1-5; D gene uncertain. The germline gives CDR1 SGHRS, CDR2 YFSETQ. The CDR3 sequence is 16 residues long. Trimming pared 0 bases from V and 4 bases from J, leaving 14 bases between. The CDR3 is CASSLEPGVGNQPQHF. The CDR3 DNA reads TGCGCCAGCAGCTTGGAACCCGGGGTTGGAAATCAGCCCCAGCATTTT.

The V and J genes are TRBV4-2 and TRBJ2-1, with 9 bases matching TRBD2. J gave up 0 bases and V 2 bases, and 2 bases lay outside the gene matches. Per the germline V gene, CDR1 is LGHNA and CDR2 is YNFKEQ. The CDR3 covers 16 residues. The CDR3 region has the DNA TGTGCCAGCAGCCAACTTAGCGGGAGCTCCTACAATGAGCAGTTCTTC. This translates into CASSQLSGSSYNEQFF.

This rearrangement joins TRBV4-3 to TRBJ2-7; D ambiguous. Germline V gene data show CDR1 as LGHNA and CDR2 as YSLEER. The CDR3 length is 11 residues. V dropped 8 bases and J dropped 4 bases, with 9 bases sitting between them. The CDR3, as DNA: TGCGCCAGCCCTTTCCAATACGAGCAGTACTTC. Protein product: CASPFQYEQYF.

The CDR3 region is CASSYLGGSTDTQYF. The CDR3 DNA follows: TGTGCCAGCAGCTATCTGGGGGGGAGCACAGATACGCAGTATTTT. The rearrangement joins TRBV7-9 to TRBJ2-3, with 7 nucleotides matching TRBD2. Germline loops: CDR1 SEHNR, CDR2 FQNEAQ (reference sequence). The CDR3 sequence is 15 residues long. J lost 0 bases, V lost 4 bases, and 4 bases had no gene match. The whole variable domain, filled in from reference TRBV7-9 and TRBJ2-3, reads DTGVSQNPRHKITKRGQNVTFRCDPISEHNRLYWYRQTLGQGPEFLTYFQNEAQLEKSRLLSDRFSAERPKGSFSTLEIQRTEQGDSAMYLCASSYLGGSTDTQYFGPGTRLTVL.

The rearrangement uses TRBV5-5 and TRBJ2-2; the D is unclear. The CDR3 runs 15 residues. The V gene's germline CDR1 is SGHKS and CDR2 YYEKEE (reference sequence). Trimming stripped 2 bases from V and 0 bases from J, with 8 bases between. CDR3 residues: CASSFRISNTGELFF. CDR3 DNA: TGTGCCAGCAGCTTCAGGATTTCGAACACCGGGGAGCTGTTTTTT.

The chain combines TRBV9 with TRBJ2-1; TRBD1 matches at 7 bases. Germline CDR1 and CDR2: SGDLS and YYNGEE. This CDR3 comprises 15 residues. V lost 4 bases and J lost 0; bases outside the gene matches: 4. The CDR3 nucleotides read TGTGCCAGCAGCTTCCAGGGGGACTCCTACAATGAGCAGTTCTTC. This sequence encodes CASSFQGDSYNEQFF.

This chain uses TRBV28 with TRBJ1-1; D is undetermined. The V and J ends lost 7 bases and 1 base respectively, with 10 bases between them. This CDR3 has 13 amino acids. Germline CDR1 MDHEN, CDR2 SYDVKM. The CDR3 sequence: CASTPLWNTEAFF. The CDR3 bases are TGTGCCAGCACCCCTCTGTGGAACACTGAAGCTTTCTTT.

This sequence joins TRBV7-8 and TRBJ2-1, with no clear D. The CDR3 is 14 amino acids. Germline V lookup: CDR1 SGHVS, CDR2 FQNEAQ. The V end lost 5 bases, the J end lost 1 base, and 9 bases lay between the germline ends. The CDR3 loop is CASSLSASYNEQFF. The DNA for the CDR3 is TGTGCCAGCAGCCTGTCGGCGTCCTACAATGAGCAGTTCTTC.

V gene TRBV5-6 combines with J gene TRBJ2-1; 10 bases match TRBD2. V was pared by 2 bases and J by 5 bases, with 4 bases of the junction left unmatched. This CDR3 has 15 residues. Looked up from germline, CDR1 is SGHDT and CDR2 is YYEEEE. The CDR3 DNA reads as TGTGCCAGCAGCTTTTTTCTAGCGGGAGACAATGAGCAGTTCTTC. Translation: CASSFFLAGDNEQFF.

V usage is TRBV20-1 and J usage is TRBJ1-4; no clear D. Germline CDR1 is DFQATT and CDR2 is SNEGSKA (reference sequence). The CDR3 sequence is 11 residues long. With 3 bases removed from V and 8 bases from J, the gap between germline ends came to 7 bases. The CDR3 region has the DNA TGCAGTGCTAGCGCTGAAGAAAAACTGTTTTTT. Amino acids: CSASAEEKLFF.

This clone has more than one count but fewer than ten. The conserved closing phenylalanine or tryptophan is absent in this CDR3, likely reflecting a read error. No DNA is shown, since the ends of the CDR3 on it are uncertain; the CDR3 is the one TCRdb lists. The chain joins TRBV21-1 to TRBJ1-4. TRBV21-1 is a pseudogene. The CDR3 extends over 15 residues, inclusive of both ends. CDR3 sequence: CASSKRYWRGQPYGG.

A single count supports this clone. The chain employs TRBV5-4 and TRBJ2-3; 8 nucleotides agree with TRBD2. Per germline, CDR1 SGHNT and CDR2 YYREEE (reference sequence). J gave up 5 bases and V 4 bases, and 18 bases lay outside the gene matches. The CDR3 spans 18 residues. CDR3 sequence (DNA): TGTGCCAGCAGCCGGCGGGCGGGAGCGGGGGTCGGAAGAGATACGCAGTATTTT. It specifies CASSRRAGAGVGRDTQYF.